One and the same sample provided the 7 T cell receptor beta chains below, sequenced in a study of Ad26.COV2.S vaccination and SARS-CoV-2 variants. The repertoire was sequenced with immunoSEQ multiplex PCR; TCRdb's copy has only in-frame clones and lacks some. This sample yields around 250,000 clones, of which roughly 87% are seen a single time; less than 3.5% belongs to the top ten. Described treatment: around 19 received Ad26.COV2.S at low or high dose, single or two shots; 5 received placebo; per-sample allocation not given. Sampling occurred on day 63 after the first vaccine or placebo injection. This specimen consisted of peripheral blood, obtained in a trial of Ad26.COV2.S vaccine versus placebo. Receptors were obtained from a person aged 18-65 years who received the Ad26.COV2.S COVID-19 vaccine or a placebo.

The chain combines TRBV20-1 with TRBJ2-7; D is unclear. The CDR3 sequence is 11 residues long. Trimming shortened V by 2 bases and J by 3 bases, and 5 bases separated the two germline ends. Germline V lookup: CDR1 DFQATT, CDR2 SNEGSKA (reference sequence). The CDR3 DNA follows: TGCAGTGCTAGACAGGTCTACGAGCAGTACGTC. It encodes CSARQVYEQYV.

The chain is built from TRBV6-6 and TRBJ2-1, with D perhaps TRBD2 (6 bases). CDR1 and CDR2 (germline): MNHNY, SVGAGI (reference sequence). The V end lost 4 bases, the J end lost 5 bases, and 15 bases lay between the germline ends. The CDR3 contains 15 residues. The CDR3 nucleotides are TGTGCCAGCAGTTCTACTAGCAGGGAGGACAATGAGCAGTTCTTC. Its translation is CASSSTSREDNEQFF.

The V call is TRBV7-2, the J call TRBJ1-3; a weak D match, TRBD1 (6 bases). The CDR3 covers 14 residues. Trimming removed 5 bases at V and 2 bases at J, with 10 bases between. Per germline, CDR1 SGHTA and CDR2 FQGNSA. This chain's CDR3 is CASSRDTAGNTIYF. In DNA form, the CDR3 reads TGTGCCAGCAGCAGGGACACAGCTGGAAACACCATATATTTT.

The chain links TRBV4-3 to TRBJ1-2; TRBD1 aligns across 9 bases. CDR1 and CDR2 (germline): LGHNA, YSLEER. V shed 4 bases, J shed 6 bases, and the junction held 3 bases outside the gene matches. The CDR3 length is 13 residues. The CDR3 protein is CASSPRDRDGYTF. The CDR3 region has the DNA TGCGCCAGCAGCCCTCGGGACAGGGATGGCTACACCTTC.

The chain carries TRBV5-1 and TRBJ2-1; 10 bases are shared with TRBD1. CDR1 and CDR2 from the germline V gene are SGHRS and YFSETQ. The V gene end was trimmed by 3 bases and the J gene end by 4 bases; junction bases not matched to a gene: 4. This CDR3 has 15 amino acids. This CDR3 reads CASSSRTGGYNEQFF. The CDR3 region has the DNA TGCGCCAGCAGCTCCCGGACAGGGGGTTACAATGAGCAGTTCTTC.

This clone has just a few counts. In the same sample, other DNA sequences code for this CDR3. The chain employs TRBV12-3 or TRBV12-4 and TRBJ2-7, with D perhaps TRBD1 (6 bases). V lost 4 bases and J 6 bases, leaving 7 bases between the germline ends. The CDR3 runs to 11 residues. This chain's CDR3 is CASSSRGEQYF. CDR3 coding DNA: TGTGCCAGCAGTTCCAGGGGCGAGCAGTACTTC.

The CDR3 DNA reads TGTGCCAGCAGTAGCAGGGGACAATTTTACGAGCAGTACGTC. Encoded protein: CASSSRGQFYEQYV. The gene calls are TRBV6-5 and TRBJ2-7, with a tentative D call TRBD1 (6 bases). V was shortened by 5 bases and J by 4 bases, with 15 bases between the two germline ends. Germline V lookup: CDR1 MNHEY, CDR2 SVGAGI. The CDR3 is 14 amino acids.